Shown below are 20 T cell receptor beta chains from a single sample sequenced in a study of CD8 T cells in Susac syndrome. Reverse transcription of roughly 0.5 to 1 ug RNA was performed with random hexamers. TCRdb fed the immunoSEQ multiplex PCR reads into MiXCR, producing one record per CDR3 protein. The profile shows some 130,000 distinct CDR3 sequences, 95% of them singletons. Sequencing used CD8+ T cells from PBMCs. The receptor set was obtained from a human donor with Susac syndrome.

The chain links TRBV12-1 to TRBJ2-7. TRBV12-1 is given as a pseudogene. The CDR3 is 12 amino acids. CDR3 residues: CASSSDCYEQYF. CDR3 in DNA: TGTGCCAGCAGCTCCGACTGTTACGAGCAGTACTTC.

CDR3 DNA: TGTGCCAGCAGCTCGAGAGTCGGGCGGGTCGATGAGCAGTTCTTC. Residues: CASSSRVGRVDEQFF. The V call is TRBV11-3, the J call TRBJ2-1; D is perhaps TRBD2 (5 bases). The CDR3 spans 15 residues. Trimming took off 4 bases at V and 8 bases at J, with 18 bases between the two ends. Germline CDR1 reads SGHNT; CDR2 reads YENEEA.

The CDR3 loop is CASSQGIRTGVGEQYF. For the CDR3, the DNA is TGTGCCAGCAGCCAAGGTATCCGGACAGGGGTTGGCGAGCAGTACTTC. This sequence joins TRBV14 and TRBJ2-7; 9 bases match TRBD1. CDR1 is SGHDN, CDR2 FVKESK, per germline. This CDR3 is 16 amino acids long. After removal of 1 base from V and 6 bases from J, the junction contained 10 bases not matched to a gene.

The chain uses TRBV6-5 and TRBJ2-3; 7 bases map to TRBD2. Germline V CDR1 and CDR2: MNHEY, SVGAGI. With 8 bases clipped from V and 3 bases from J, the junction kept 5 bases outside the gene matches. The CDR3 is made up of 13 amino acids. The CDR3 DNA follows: TGTGCCAGCGGCGGGAGAGCAACAGATACGCAGTATTTT. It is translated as CASGGRATDTQYF.

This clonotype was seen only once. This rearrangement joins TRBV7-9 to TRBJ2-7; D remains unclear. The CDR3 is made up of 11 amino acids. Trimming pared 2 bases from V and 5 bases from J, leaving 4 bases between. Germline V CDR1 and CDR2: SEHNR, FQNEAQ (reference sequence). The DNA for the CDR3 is TGTGCCAGCAGCTTATGGGACGAGCAGTACTTC. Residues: CASSLWDEQYF.

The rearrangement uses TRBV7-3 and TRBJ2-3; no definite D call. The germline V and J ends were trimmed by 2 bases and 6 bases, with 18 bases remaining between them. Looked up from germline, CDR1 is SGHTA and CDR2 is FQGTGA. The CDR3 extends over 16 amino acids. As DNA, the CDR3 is TGTGCCAGCAGCTTATACGGCCGACAAGCCGTCGATACGCAGTATTTT. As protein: CASSLYGRQAVDTQYF.

The CDR3 DNA reads TGTGCCAGCAGCTTCAGCGGAAATCAAGAGACCCAGTACTTC. It codes for CASSFSGNQETQYF. The J gene is TRBJ2-5, the V gene TRBV9, with a possible D match to TRBD2 (5 bases). CDR3 size: 14 residues. Germline V gene sequence: CDR1 SGDLS, CDR2 YYNGEE. V gave up 4 bases and J gave up 2 bases, with 12 bases separating them.

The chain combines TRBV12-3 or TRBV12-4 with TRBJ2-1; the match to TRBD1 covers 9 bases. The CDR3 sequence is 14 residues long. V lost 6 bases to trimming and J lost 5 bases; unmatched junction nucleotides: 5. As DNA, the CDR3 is TGTGCCAGCAGGTGGACAGGGGATCACAATGAGCAGTTCTTC. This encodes CASRWTGDHNEQFF.

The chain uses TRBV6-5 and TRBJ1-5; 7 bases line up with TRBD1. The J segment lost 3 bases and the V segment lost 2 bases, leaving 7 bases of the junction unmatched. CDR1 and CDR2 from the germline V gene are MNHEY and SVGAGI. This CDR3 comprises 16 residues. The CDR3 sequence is CASSYGTGALNQPQHF. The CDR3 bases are TGTGCCAGCAGTTACGGTACAGGGGCACTCAATCAGCCCCAGCATTTT.

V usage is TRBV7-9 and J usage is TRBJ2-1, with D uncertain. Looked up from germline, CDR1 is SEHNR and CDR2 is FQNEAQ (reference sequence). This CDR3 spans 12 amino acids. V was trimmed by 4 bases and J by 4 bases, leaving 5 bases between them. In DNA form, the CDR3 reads TGTGCCAGCAGCTACCAGTACAATGAGCAGTTCTTC. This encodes CASSYQYNEQFF.

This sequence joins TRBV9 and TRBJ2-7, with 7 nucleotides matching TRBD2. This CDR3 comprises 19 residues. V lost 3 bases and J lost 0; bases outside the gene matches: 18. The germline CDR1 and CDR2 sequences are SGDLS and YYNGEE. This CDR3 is CASSGGDNYREAPSYEQYF. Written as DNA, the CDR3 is TGTGCCAGCAGCGGGGGAGATAACTATCGGGAGGCTCCCTCCTACGAGCAGTACTTC.

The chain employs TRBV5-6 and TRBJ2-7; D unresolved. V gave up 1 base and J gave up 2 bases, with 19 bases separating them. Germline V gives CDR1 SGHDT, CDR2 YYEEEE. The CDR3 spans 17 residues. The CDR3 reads CASSLPSLSVWPYEQYF. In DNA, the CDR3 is TGTGCCAGCAGCTTGCCCTCCTTGTCGGTTTGGCCCTACGAGCAGTACTTC.

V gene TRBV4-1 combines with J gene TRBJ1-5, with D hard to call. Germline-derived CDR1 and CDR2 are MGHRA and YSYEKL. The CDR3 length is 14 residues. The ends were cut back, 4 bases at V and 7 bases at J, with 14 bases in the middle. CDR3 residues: CASSPNPYPQPQHF. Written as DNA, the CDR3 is TGCGCCAGCAGCCCGAACCCCTACCCACAGCCCCAGCATTTT.

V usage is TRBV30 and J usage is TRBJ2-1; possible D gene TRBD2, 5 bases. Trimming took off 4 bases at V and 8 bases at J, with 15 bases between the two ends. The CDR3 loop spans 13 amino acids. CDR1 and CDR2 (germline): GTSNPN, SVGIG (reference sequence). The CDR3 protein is CAWNDRGWDEQFF. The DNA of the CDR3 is TGTGCCTGGAACGACCGGGGTTGGGATGAGCAGTTCTTC. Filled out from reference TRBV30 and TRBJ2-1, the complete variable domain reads SQTIHQWPATLVQPVGSPLSLECTVEGTSNPNLYWYRQAAGRGLQLLFYSVGIGQISSEVPQNLSASRPQDRQFILSSKKLLLSDSGFYLCAWNDRGWDEQFFGPGTRLTVL.

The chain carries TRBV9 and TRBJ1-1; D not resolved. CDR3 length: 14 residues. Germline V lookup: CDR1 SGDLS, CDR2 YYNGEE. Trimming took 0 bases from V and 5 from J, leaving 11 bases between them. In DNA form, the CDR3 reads TGTGCCAGCAGCGTAGACCCGTCTGTTACTGAAGCTTTCTTT. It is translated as CASSVDPSVTEAFF.

As DNA, the CDR3 is TGTGCCAGTAGTATAGAAGACCGGCACGAGCAGTACTTC. This gives the protein CASSIEDRHEQYF. The chain employs TRBV19 and TRBJ2-7, with D unclear. The length of the CDR3 is 13 residues. V dropped 0 bases and J dropped 5 bases, with 8 bases sitting between them. The V gene's germline CDR1 is LNHDA and CDR2 SQIVND (reference sequence).

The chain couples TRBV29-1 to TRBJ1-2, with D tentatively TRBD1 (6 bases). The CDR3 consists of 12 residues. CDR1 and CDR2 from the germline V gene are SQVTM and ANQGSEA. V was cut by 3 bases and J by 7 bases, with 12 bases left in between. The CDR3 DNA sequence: TGCAGCGTTGACAACAGGGAGGGTGGCTACACCTTC. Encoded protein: CSVDNREGGYTF.

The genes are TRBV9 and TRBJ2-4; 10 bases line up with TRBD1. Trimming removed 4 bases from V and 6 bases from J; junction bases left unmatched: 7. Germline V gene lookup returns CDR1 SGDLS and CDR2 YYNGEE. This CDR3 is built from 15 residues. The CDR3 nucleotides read TGTGCCAGCAGCCCCGGGACAGGGGTGGGAAACATTCAGTACTTC. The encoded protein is CASSPGTGVGNIQYF.

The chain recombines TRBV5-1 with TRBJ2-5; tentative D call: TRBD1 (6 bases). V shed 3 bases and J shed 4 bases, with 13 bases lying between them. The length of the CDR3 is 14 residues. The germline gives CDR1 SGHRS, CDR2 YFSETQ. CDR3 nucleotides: TGCGCCAGCAGCTACTCAGGGGAAGGAGAGACCCAGTACTTC. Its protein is CASSYSGEGETQYF.

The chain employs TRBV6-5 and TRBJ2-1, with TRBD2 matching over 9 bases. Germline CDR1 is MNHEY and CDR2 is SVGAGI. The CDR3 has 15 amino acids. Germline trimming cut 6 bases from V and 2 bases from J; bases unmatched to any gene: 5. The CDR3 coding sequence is TGTGCCAGCAGCGCTAGCGGGAATACCTACAATGAGCAGTTCTTC. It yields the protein CASSASGNTYNEQFF.